This entry is about one T cell receptor beta chain. This sample stems from a study of blood T cell repertoires in COVID-19. The data were produced by immunoSEQ multiplex PCR, yet TCRdb's version contains in-frame clones alone and is incomplete. This table has 150,000 to 200,000 clones, 85% to 90% appearing once. V shed 3 bases, J shed 5 bases, and the junction held 7 bases outside the gene matches. CDR3 length: 16 amino acids. Per the germline V gene, CDR1 is LNHDA and CDR2 is SQIVND (reference sequence). Sequencing was done on a sample of peripheral blood. The chain employs TRBV19 and TRBJ2-1; 10 nucleotides match TRBD1. The sequence came from a man aged 18 to 29 with active or convalescent COVID-19. The CDR3 DNA is TGTGCCAGTAGTATCCGCTGGGACAGGGGTAACAATGAGCAGTTCTTC. It specifies CASSIRWDRGNNEQFF.